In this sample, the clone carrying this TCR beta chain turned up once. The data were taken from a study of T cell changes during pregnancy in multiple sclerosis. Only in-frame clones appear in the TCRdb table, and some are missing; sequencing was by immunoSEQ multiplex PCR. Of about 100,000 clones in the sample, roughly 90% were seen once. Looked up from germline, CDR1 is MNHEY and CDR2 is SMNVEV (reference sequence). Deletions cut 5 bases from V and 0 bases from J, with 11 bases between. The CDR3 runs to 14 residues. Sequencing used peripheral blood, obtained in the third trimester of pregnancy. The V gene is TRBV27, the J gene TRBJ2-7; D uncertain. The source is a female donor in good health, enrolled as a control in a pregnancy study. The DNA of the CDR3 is TGTGCCAGCAGTCCAGATCCAATCTCCTACGAGCAGTACTTC. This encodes CASSPDPISYEQYF.